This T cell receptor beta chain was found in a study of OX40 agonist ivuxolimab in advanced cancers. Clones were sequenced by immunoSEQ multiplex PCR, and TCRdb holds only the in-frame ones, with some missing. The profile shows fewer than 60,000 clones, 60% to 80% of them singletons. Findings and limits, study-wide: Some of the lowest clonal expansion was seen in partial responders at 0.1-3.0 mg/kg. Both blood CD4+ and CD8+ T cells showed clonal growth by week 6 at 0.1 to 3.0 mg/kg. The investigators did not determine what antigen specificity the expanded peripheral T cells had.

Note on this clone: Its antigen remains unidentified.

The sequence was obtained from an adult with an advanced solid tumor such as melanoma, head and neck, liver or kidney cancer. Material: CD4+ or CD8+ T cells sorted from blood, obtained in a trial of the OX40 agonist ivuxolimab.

The CDR3 DNA follows: TGTGCCAGCTCACCACCGACGGGGAACACCGGGGAGCTGTTTTTT. As protein: CASSPPTGNTGELFF. The chain carries TRBV18 and TRBJ2-2; D ambiguous. The CDR3 sequence is 15 residues long. The ends were cut back, 0 bases at V and 1 base at J, with 6 bases in the middle. From germline, CDR1 is KGHSH and CDR2 LQKENI.